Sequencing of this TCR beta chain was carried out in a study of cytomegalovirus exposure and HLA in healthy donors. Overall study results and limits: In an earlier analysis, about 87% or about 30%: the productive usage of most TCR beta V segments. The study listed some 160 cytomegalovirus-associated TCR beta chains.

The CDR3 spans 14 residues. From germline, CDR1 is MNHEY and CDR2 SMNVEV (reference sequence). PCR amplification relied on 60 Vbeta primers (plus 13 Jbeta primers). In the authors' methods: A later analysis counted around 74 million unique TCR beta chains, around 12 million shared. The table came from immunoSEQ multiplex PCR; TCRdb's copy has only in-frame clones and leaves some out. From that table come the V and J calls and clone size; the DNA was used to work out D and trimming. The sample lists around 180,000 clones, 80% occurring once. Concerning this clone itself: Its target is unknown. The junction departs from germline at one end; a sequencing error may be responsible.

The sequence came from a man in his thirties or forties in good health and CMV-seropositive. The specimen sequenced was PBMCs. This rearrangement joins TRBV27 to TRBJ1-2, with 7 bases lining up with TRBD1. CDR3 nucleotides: TGTGTCAGCAGTGAGGACAGGATTAACTATGGCTACACCTTC. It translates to CVSSEDRINYGYTF.